The 29 T cell receptor beta chains below all came from one sample that was sequenced in a study of blood T cell repertoires in COVID-19. TCRdb's copy holds only in-frame clones and misses some; the assay was immunoSEQ multiplex PCR. The data show 110,000 to 150,000 clones, 79% seen once. The sequenced sample was peripheral blood. The receptors originated from a man in his forties or fifties with active or convalescent COVID-19.

The chain has TRBV2 and TRBJ2-7, with a weak D call TRBD2 (7 bases). Germline V gene sequence: CDR1 SNHLY, CDR2 FYNNEI. Deletions cut 4 bases from V and 2 bases from J, with 21 bases between. The CDR3 spans 17 residues. The CDR3, as DNA: TGTGCCAGCAGTGCGGGGGAGGGGGAGAGAGAGCCCTACGAGCAGTACTTC. It yields the protein CASSAGEGEREPYEQYF.

The chain couples TRBV18 to TRBJ1-1, with D perhaps matching TRBD1 (6 bases). Germline assignment: CDR1 KGHSH and CDR2 LQKENI. There are 15 residues in the CDR3. The germline V and J ends were trimmed by 3 bases and 4 bases, with 15 bases remaining between them. CDR3 coding DNA: TGTGCCAGCTCACCCAACAGGGACGGTATCACTGAAGCTTTCTTT. Its translation: CASSPNRDGITEAFF.

The gene calls are TRBV6-5 and TRBJ2-2; D might be TRBD1 (6 bases). CDR3 length: 13 residues. Germline V CDR1 and CDR2: MNHEY, SVGAGI. The V and J ends lost 3 bases and 6 bases respectively, with 8 bases between them. For the CDR3, the DNA is TGTGCCAGCAGTTATCACAGGGCCGGGGAGCTGTTTTTT. Amino acids: CASSYHRAGELFF.

The rearrangement uses TRBV13 and TRBJ2-1; D is perhaps TRBD1 (6 bases). Deletions cut 5 bases from V and 7 bases from J, with 12 bases between. Germline CDR1 and CDR2: PRHDT and FYEKMQ (reference sequence). The CDR3 totals 13 residues. Written as DNA, the CDR3 is TGTGCCAGCAGCCGCGCCGACAGGAATGAGCAGTTCTTC. Protein product: CASSRADRNEQFF.

The gene calls are TRBV4-1 and TRBJ1-2; the D is unclear. CDR3 length: 13 amino acids. V dropped 0 bases and J dropped 6 bases, with 8 bases sitting between them. The germline CDR1 and CDR2 sequences are MGHRA and YSYEKL. The CDR3 spells CASSQDPGNGYTF. As DNA, the CDR3 is TGCGCCAGCAGCCAAGATCCGGGAAATGGCTACACCTTC.

V is TRBV5-4 and J is TRBJ2-3; 7 bases are a match to TRBD1. Germline V CDR1 and CDR2: SGHNT, YYREEE (reference sequence). The CDR3 contains 17 residues. V gave up 4 bases and J gave up 0 bases; unmatched junction bases: 11. The CDR3 DNA follows: TGTGCCAGCAGCCCAACTACAGGGGCGACTAGCACAGATACGCAGTATTTT. As protein: CASSPTTGATSTDTQYF.

V gene TRBV19 combines with J gene TRBJ1-5, with D possibly matching TRBD1 (6 bases). This CDR3 has 17 residues. Deletions cut 3 bases from V and 1 base from J, with 16 bases between. Germline V lookup: CDR1 LNHDA, CDR2 SQIVND (reference sequence). CDR3 in amino acids: CASSIAGARMSNQPQHF. CDR3 coding DNA: TGTGCCAGTAGTATTGCAGGGGCTAGGATGAGCAATCAGCCCCAGCATTTT.

The gene calls are TRBV6-6 and TRBJ2-2; the D gene is possibly TRBD1 (5 bases). This CDR3 spans 12 amino acids. Germline-derived CDR1 and CDR2 are MNHNY and SVGAGI (reference sequence). With 10 bases removed from V and 4 bases from J, the gap between germline ends came to 10 bases. The CDR3 DNA sequence: TGTGCCACGCGCAGGGCCACCGGGGAGCTGTTTTTT. Encoded protein: CATRRATGELFF.

The chain combines TRBV28 with TRBJ2-7; TRBD2 is a possible D gene (6 bases). V lost 7 bases, J lost 3 bases, and 16 bases lay in between. Germline-derived CDR1 and CDR2 are MDHEN and SYDVKM. The CDR3 extends over 14 amino acids. The CDR3 loop reads CASNHRLGSYEQYF. DNA for the CDR3: TGTGCCAGCAACCACCGACTAGGAAGCTACGAGCAGTACTTC. The full variable domain, rest sourced from reference TRBV28 and TRBJ2-7, is DVKVTQSSRYLVKRTGEKVFLECVQDMDHENMFWYRQDPGLGLRLIYFSYDVKMKEKGDIPEGYSVSREKKERFSLILESASTNQTSMYLCASNHRLGSYEQYFGPGTRLTVT.

This clone was counted a single time. The chain couples TRBV19 to TRBJ1-1; unclear D gene. CDR1 is LNHDA, CDR2 SQIVND, per germline (reference sequence). V was cut by 6 bases and J by 6 bases, with 14 bases left in between. CDR3 size: 13 residues. In DNA, the CDR3 is TGTGCCAGTAGGGGCACGGGGTTCGCTGAAGCTTTCTTT. This encodes CASRGTGFAEAFF.

This chain links TRBV5-1 with TRBJ2-2, with D possibly being TRBD2 (6 bases). The V end was cut by 0 bases, the J end by 9 bases, with 18 bases between. This CDR3 contains 16 residues. CDR1 and CDR2 from the germline V gene are SGHRS and YFSETQ. The CDR3 DNA reads as TGCGCCAGCAGCTTGGGCGAGCCGGGACTTAAGCGGGAGCTGTTTTTT. This translates into CASSLGEPGLKRELFF.

The chain employs TRBV23-1 and TRBJ2-1; 8 nucleotides line up with TRBD2. TRBV23-1 falls under the ORF class, with uncertain function. V lost 1 base, J lost 7 bases, and 9 bases stayed unmatched. The CDR3 is made up of 16 amino acids. The CDR3 is CASSQLQRESLNEQFF. CDR3 DNA sequence: TGCGCCAGCAGTCAATTGCAGCGGGAGAGTTTAAATGAGCAGTTCTTC.

The chain carries TRBV2 and TRBJ2-7; 7 bases are a match to TRBD2. V was clipped by 2 bases and J by 5 bases; unmatched bases: 12. There are 16 residues in the CDR3. Germline assignment: CDR1 SNHLY and CDR2 FYNNEI. CDR3 sequence: CASSERGRAGSHEQYF. The CDR3 DNA follows: TGTGCCAGCAGTGAACGGGGGAGGGCCGGGTCCCACGAGCAGTACTTC.

This sequence joins TRBV11-3 and TRBJ2-2; the D gene is possibly TRBD1 (6 bases). The CDR3 spans 16 residues. Germline V CDR1 and CDR2: SGHNT, YENEEA. Trimming stripped 5 bases from V and 3 bases from J, with 16 bases between. CDR3 nucleotides: TGTGCCAGCAGCGTCGATACAGGGAAAGACACCGGGGAGCTGTTTTTT. Translation gives CASSVDTGKDTGELFF.

The chain recombines TRBV9 with TRBJ1-1, with 7 bases matching TRBD1. CDR1 and CDR2 (germline): SGDLS, YYNGEE. V was pared by 3 bases and J by 4 bases, with 3 bases of the junction left unmatched. The length of the CDR3 is 13 residues. This CDR3 is CASSESGGTEAFF. CDR3 nucleotides: TGTGCCAGCAGCGAGTCAGGGGGCACTGAAGCTTTCTTT.

The V and J genes are TRBV5-4 and TRBJ2-7, with D possibly being TRBD2 (6 bases). The CDR3 consists of 15 residues. Germline V CDR1 and CDR2: SGHNT, YYREEE (reference sequence). Between the trimmed V and J ends, which lost 0 bases and 6 bases, there was a span of 16 bases. In nucleotides, the CDR3 is TGTGCCAGCAGCTTGGTGACGGGACTCCCAGGCGAGCAGTACTTC. It translates to CASSLVTGLPGEQYF. The complete variable domain, with remaining parts taken from reference TRBV5-4 and TRBJ2-7, reads ETGVTQSPTHLIKTRGQQVTLRCSSQSGHNTVSWYQQALGQGPQFIFQYYREEENGRGNFPPRFSGLQFPNYSSELNVNALELDDSALYLCASSLVTGLPGEQYFGPGTRLTVT.

The chain uses TRBV5-1 and TRBJ2-6; D perhaps matches TRBD2 (5 bases). This CDR3 is 15 amino acids long. Germline assignment: CDR1 SGHRS and CDR2 YFSETQ. V shed 8 bases and J shed 0 bases, with 12 bases lying between them. The CDR3 is CASSEGFSGANVLTF. The CDR3, as DNA: TGCGCCAGTAGTGAGGGATTCTCTGGGGCCAACGTCCTGACTTTC.

This clone turned up a few times. The chain employs TRBV12-5 and TRBJ2-1; 9 nucleotides line up with TRBD2. The V gene end was trimmed by 0 bases and the J gene end by 0 bases; junction bases not matched to a gene: 0. Looked up from germline, CDR1 is LGHNT and CDR2 is FRNRAP. CDR3 length equals 16 residues. The CDR3 DNA reads as TGTGCTAGTGGTTTGGTAGCGGGAGGCTCCTACAATGAGCAGTTCTTC. Protein product: CASGLVAGGSYNEQFF.

The sample holds a few counts of this clone. The rearrangement uses TRBV28 and TRBJ1-5; D is unresolved. The CDR3 runs to 11 residues. Germline CDR1 and CDR2: MDHEN and SYDVKM. V lost 6 bases, J lost 9 bases, and 9 bases lay in between. CDR3 nucleotide sequence: TGTGCCAGCAGCCAAACGAGGCCCCAGCATTTT. Amino acid sequence: CASSQTRPQHF. The complete variable domain, with remaining parts taken from reference TRBV28 and TRBJ1-5, reads DVKVTQSSRYLVKRTGEKVFLECVQDMDHENMFWYRQDPGLGLRLIYFSYDVKMKEKGDIPEGYSVSREKKERFSLILESASTNQTSMYLCASSQTRPQHFGDGTRLSIL.

V and J are TRBV7-3 and TRBJ2-3; D unresolved. The germline V gene encodes CDR1 SGHTA and CDR2 FQGTGA. The CDR3 length is 15 residues. The germline V and J ends were trimmed by 3 bases and 1 base, with 11 bases remaining between them. CDR3 DNA sequence: TGTGCCAGCAGCTTTCAATCTACAGGCACAGATACGCAGTATTTT. Translating gives CASSFQSTGTDTQYF.

The chain carries TRBV19 and TRBJ1-1; 9 bases map to TRBD1. CDR1 and CDR2 (germline): LNHDA, SQIVND (reference sequence). This CDR3 contains 13 residues. V lost 8 bases, J lost 4 bases, and 5 bases stayed unmatched. CDR3 protein: CASGQGRGTEAFF. CDR3 in DNA: TGTGCCAGTGGACAGGGGCGAGGCACTGAAGCTTTCTTT.

The chain employs TRBV19 and TRBJ2-1; D perhaps matches TRBD1 (6 bases). V shed 6 bases and J shed 6 bases, with 15 bases lying between them. The CDR3 sequence is 14 residues long. Germline values: CDR1 LNHDA, CDR2 SQIVND (reference sequence). CDR3 region: CASRNRVGLNEQFF. The CDR3 region has the DNA TGTGCCAGTAGGAACAGGGTTGGTCTCAATGAGCAGTTCTTC. The full variable domain, rest sourced from reference TRBV19 and TRBJ2-1, is DGGITQSPKYLFRKEGQNVTLSCEQNLNHDAMYWYRQDPGQGLRLIYYSQIVNDFQKGDIAEGYSVSREKKESFPLTVTSAQKNPTAFYLCASRNRVGLNEQFFGPGTRLTVL.

This clone was counted between two and nine times. The genes are TRBV2 and TRBJ1-3, with a weak D call TRBD1 (5 bases). Germline V CDR1 and CDR2: SNHLY, FYNNEI. The CDR3 runs 13 residues. V lost 4 bases and J 2 bases, leaving 6 bases between the germline ends. The CDR3: CASSGQPGNTIYF. The CDR3 DNA reads as TGTGCCAGCAGTGGACAGCCTGGAAACACCATATATTTT.

The chain carries TRBV7-6 and TRBJ1-1; D is undetermined. V was trimmed by 5 bases and J by 6 bases, leaving 13 bases between them. Germline V gives CDR1 SGHVS, CDR2 FNYEAQ. This CDR3 has 13 residues. Here the CDR3 reads CASSDLVRAEAFF. As DNA, the CDR3 is TGTGCCAGCAGCGACCTTGTCCGGGCTGAAGCTTTCTTT. The variable domain in full, completed from reference TRBV7-6 and TRBJ1-1, reads GAGVSQSPRYKVTKRGQDVALRCDPISGHVSLYWYRQALGQGPEFLTYFNYEAQQDKSGLPNDRFSAERPEGSISTLTIQRTEQRDSAMYRCASSDLVRAEAFFGQGTRLTVV.

V gene TRBV24-1 combines with J gene TRBJ2-1; D might be TRBD2 (6 bases). The CDR3 length is 15 residues. V was trimmed by 4 bases and J by 4 bases, leaving 13 bases between them. The germline V gene has CDR1 KGHDR and CDR2 SFDVKD. The CDR3 sequence is CATSDPGTPYNEQFF. The CDR3 DNA sequence: TGTGCCACCAGTGACCCCGGGACTCCTTACAATGAGCAGTTCTTC.

The chain has TRBV28 and TRBJ2-7; 8 bases align to TRBD1. CDR1 is MDHEN, CDR2 SYDVKM, per germline. The V segment lost 5 bases and the J segment 2 bases; nucleotides outside the gene matches: 2. CDR3 length equals 13 residues. The CDR3: CASSIRGPYEQYF. The DNA for the CDR3 is TGTGCCAGCAGTATCAGGGGGCCCTACGAGCAGTACTTC.

This clone came up once. V is TRBV13 and J is TRBJ1-4, with a tentative D call TRBD1 (5 bases). Per germline, CDR1 PRHDT and CDR2 FYEKMQ (reference sequence). The CDR3 runs 15 residues. V shed 0 bases and J shed 7 bases, with 12 bases lying between them. CDR3 coding DNA: TGTGCCAGCAGCTTAGGCCCCTCCCAGGGTGAAAAACTGTTTTTT. It encodes CASSLGPSQGEKLFF.

This clone appeared many times. The CDR3 here is CASSLVPNTEAFF. CDR3 nucleotide sequence: TGTGCCAGCAGTTTAGTCCCTAACACTGAAGCTTTCTTT. The rearrangement links TRBV27 to TRBJ1-1; no reliable D call. The ends were cut back, 2 bases at V and 2 bases at J, with 6 bases in the middle. This CDR3 spans 13 amino acids. CDR1 and CDR2 from the germline V gene are MNHEY and SMNVEV (reference sequence).

V usage is TRBV19 and J usage is TRBJ2-1, with 9 bases matching TRBD1. The germline gives CDR1 LNHDA, CDR2 SQIVND (reference sequence). There are 15 residues in the CDR3. V lost 7 bases and J lost 7; bases outside the gene matches: 11. CDR3 amino acids: CASTGPGQGPNEQFF. The CDR3 DNA sequence: TGTGCCAGTACCGGACCGGGACAGGGACCTAATGAGCAGTTCTTC.